This T cell receptor (beta chain) was identified in a study of regulatory T cells in long-lasting Graves disease. The time point here: newly diagnosed GD, antithyroid drugs for less than 3 months. The authors made the TCR library using RNA they extracted from PBMCs. This clonotype was picked up a small number of times. Its antigen is currently unknown. Building of the TCR beta libraries involved iRepertoire HTBI primers and Arm-PCR of CDR3 regions. TCRdb reprocessed the multiplex PCR reads via MiXCR and lists one record per CDR3 protein. The repertoire holds about 620,000 distinct CDR3 sequences, with around 17% as singletons. Germline V gene lookup returns CDR1 SEHNR and CDR2 FQNEAQ (reference sequence). The CDR3 is 16 amino acids. Trimming removed 5 bases at V and 11 bases at J, with 22 bases between. General study points: Small sample size may have lowered accuracy.

The same data also went into a second study, on T cells in Graves' hyperthyroidism and ophthalmopathy. As that study records: Blood held most thyroid clonotypes expanded above 0.001 frequency. Onset of ophthalmopathy came a median around 7.1 months after the model predicted it.

The chain joins TRBV7-9 to TRBJ1-6; D possibly corresponds to TRBD1 (6 bases). Material: peripheral blood mononuclear cells (PBMCs), obtained at new diagnosis, from a patient treated with antithyroid drugs. This receptor was obtained from a woman aged 30 to 39 with Graves disease. The CDR3 loop reads CASSRQQGTGRAPLHF. Here the CDR3 DNA reads TGTGCCAGCAGCCGCCAACAGGGTACGGGCCGAGCACCCCTCCACTTT.